Below are 23 T cell receptor beta chains sequenced from a single sample in a study of OX40 agonist ivuxolimab in advanced cancers. Sequencing was performed with immunoSEQ multiplex PCR; in TCRdb, only in-frame clones are kept and a portion is missing. The sample consists of some 120,000 clones, under 95% of them appearing once. Sequenced here: CD4+ or CD8+ T cells sorted from blood, sampled in a trial of the OX40 agonist ivuxolimab. The receptors come from an adult with an advanced solid tumor such as melanoma, head and neck, liver or kidney cancer.

V and J are TRBV7-6 and TRBJ1-2; possibly TRBD1 for D (5 bases). V shed 1 base and J shed 3 bases, with 9 bases lying between them. There are 14 residues in the CDR3. CDR1 and CDR2 from the germline V gene are SGHVS and FNYEAQ. CDR3 sequence reads: CASSLGQSDYGYTF. The CDR3 nucleotides read TGTGCCAGCAGCTTAGGACAGTCGGACTATGGCTACACCTTC.

This sequence joins TRBV6-5 and TRBJ1-1; D is unresolved. The CDR3 spans 15 residues. CDR1 is MNHEY, CDR2 SVGAGI, per germline. Trimming took 2 bases from V and 2 from J, leaving 12 bases between them. CDR3 in amino acids: CASSYARISNTEAFF. CDR3 nucleotides: TGTGCCAGCAGTTACGCGCGCATTTCAAACACTGAAGCTTTCTTT.

V and J are TRBV19 and TRBJ2-3, with D tentatively TRBD2 (6 bases). The length of the CDR3 is 14 residues. CDR1 and CDR2 (germline): LNHDA, SQIVND (reference sequence). Trimming removed 3 bases at V and 4 bases at J, with 11 bases between. CDR3 DNA sequence: TGTGCCAGTAGTATTGGAGGGCCCCCAGATACGCAGTATTTT. It specifies CASSIGGPPDTQYF.

This clone was seen a handful of times. Additional DNA sequences in this sample encode the identical CDR3. The chain combines TRBV28 with TRBJ1-2; D is ambiguous. Germline lookup yields CDR1 MDHEN and CDR2 SYDVKM. Trimming pared 4 bases from V and 2 bases from J, leaving 2 bases between. The CDR3 has 11 amino acids. The CDR3 nucleotides are TGTGCCAGCAGTTCCAACTATGGCTACACCTTC. This codes for CASSSNYGYTF.

CDR3 protein: CASSVASMNTEAFF. The CDR3 nucleotides are TGTGCCAGCAGCGTAGCTTCAATGAACACTGAAGCTTTCTTT. The rearrangement joins TRBV9 to TRBJ1-1; D unresolved. Per germline, CDR1 SGDLS and CDR2 YYNGEE. The CDR3 loop spans 14 amino acids. Between the trimmed V and J ends, which lost 0 bases and 0 bases, there was a span of 6 bases. Drawing the rest from reference TRBV9 and TRBJ1-1, the complete variable domain is DSGVTQTPKHLITATGQRVTLRCSPRSGDLSVYWYQQSLDQGLQFLIQYYNGEERAKGNILERFSAQQFPDLHSELNLSSLELGDSALYFCASSVASMNTEAFFGQGTRLTVV.

This sequence joins TRBV6-1 and TRBJ2-5; 7 bases are shared with TRBD1. Germline V gene sequence: CDR1 MNHNS, CDR2 SASEGT. CDR3 length: 13 amino acids. Trimming cost V 5 bases and J 1 base; bases outside gene matches: 1. Written as DNA, the CDR3 is TGTGCCAGCAGTTGGGACAGCCAAGAGACCCAGTACTTC. It encodes CASSWDSQETQYF.

CDR3: CAISTGTENTGELFF. In DNA, the CDR3 is TGTGCCATCAGTACCGGGACAGAGAACACCGGGGAGCTGTTTTTT. This chain joins TRBV10-3 and TRBJ2-2; 7 bases match TRBD1. Germline V gene data show CDR1 as ENHRY and CDR2 as SYGVKD. The CDR3 consists of 15 residues. V lost 5 bases, J lost 1 base, and 4 bases stayed unmatched.

The chain uses TRBV5-6 and TRBJ2-7, with 9 bases fitting TRBD1. CDR1 SGHDT and CDR2 YYEEEE come from the germline V gene. This CDR3 comprises 14 residues. J was trimmed by 5 bases and V by 8 bases; bases with no gene match: 11. The CDR3 protein is CASSPGQGYDEQYF. The CDR3 DNA follows: TGTGCCAGTTCCCCGGGACAGGGTTACGACGAGCAGTACTTC.

V and J are TRBV5-1 and TRBJ1-1; possible D gene TRBD1, 5 bases. The V gene's germline CDR1 is SGHRS and CDR2 YFSETQ. Between the trimmed V and J ends, which lost 4 bases and 4 bases, there was a span of 14 bases. The CDR3 consists of 14 residues. The DNA of the CDR3 is TGCGCCAGCAGCAGATTCCGACAGATCACTGAAGCTTTCTTT. Its protein product is CASSRFRQITEAFF. Full variable domain (outside the CDR3, taken from reference TRBV5-1 and TRBJ1-1): KAGVTQTPRYLIKTRGQQVTLSCSPISGHRSVSWYQQTPGQGLQFLFEYFSETQRNKGNFPGRFSGRQFSNSRSEMNVSTLELGDSALYLCASSRFRQITEAFFGQGTRLTVV.

V usage is TRBV27 and J usage is TRBJ2-2; possible D gene TRBD1, 5 bases. This CDR3 has 17 amino acids. CDR1 is MNHEY, CDR2 SMNVEV, per germline (reference sequence). Trimming removed 2 bases from V and 7 bases from J, with 20 bases in between. The chain's CDR3 is CASSLTPPRVEVGELFF. The DNA for the CDR3 is TGTGCCAGCAGTTTAACCCCCCCCAGGGTAGAGGTCGGGGAGCTGTTTTTT.

The chain links TRBV28 to TRBJ2-7, with D maybe TRBD1 (6 bases). There are 13 residues in the CDR3. Trimming left V 7 bases short and J 3 bases short, with 13 bases between. Germline values: CDR1 MDHEN, CDR2 SYDVKM. CDR3 in DNA: TGTGCCAGCAAGTGGACAGCTAACTACGAGCAGTACTTC. This codes for CASKWTANYEQYF.

The chain has TRBV5-8 and TRBJ2-2, with TRBD2 as a possible D gene (5 bases). The germline V and J ends were trimmed by 4 bases and 6 bases, with 10 bases remaining between them. CDR1 SGHTS and CDR2 YDEGEE come from the germline V gene. The CDR3 consists of 13 residues. The DNA for the CDR3 is TGTGCCAGCAGCCCGAGAGGGCCCGGGGAGCTGTTTTTT. Protein product: CASSPRGPGELFF.

The chain links TRBV5-1 to TRBJ2-1, with 8 positions matching TRBD1. This CDR3 spans 14 amino acids. Germline trimming cut 3 bases from V and 6 bases from J; bases unmatched to any gene: 5. Germline lookup yields CDR1 SGHRS and CDR2 YFSETQ. This CDR3 is CASSSGGPGNEQFF. DNA for the CDR3: TGCGCCAGCAGCTCAGGGGGCCCTGGCAATGAGCAGTTCTTC.

The V gene is TRBV27, the J gene TRBJ1-2; D is uncertain. Trimming removed 8 bases at V and 4 bases at J, with 8 bases between. Germline V gene sequence: CDR1 MNHEY, CDR2 SMNVEV (reference sequence). This CDR3 contains 11 residues. In nucleotides, the CDR3 is TGTGCCAGCTCGGCAGGCTATGGCTACACCTTC. Amino acids: CASSAGYGYTF.

The rearrangement links TRBV9 to TRBJ2-2; D may be TRBD1 or TRBD2 (5 bases each). CDR1 and CDR2 from the germline V gene are SGDLS and YYNGEE. The CDR3 loop spans 15 amino acids. Trimming removed 3 bases from V and 5 bases from J, with 14 bases in between. DNA of the CDR3: TGTGCCAGCAGCGCGGTGGGGGAGTTGACCGGGGAGCTGTTTTTT. Protein sequence: CASSAVGELTGELFF. Looking up the rest from reference TRBV9 and TRBJ2-2 gives the full variable domain: DSGVTQTPKHLITATGQRVTLRCSPRSGDLSVYWYQQSLDQGLQFLIQYYNGEERAKGNILERFSAQQFPDLHSELNLSSLELGDSALYFCASSAVGELTGELFFGEGSRLTVL.

The V and J genes are TRBV5-1 and TRBJ2-3; 12 positions match TRBD2. V was pared by 2 bases and J by 2 bases, with 3 bases of the junction left unmatched. This CDR3 is built from 16 residues. Germline V CDR1 and CDR2: SGHRS, YFSETQ. CDR3 region: CASSLLAGGLTDTQYF. In DNA form, the CDR3 reads TGCGCCAGCAGCTTACTAGCGGGAGGTCTCACAGATACGCAGTATTTT.

The chain is built from TRBV4-3 and TRBJ2-6; a weak D match, TRBD2 (5 bases). CDR3 length: 16 residues. Germline V gene lookup returns CDR1 LGHNA and CDR2 YSLEER. Trimming shortened V by 1 base and J by 0 bases, and 7 bases separated the two germline ends. The CDR3 nucleotides are TGCGCCAGCAGCCAAGGGAGCGGCTCTGGGGCCAACGTCCTGACTTTC. Its protein product is CASSQGSGSGANVLTF.

V gene TRBV27 combines with J gene TRBJ2-5; D remains unclear. Gene TRBJ2-7 matches the end of the DNA better, so the J call may be wrong. This CDR3 region has 13 residues. CDR1 is MNHEY, CDR2 SMNVEV, per germline (reference sequence). CDR3 sequence (DNA): TGTGCCAGCAGCTATATGGCCCACTACGAGCAGTACTTC. Translation gives CASSYMAHYEQYF.

V usage is TRBV2 and J usage is TRBJ1-3; 10 bases line up with TRBD1. V shed 8 bases, J shed 8 bases, and the junction held 0 bases outside the gene matches. CDR1 is SNHLY and CDR2 is FYNNEI in the germline V gene. CDR3 length: 11 residues. The CDR3 loop reads CASGTGDTIYF. Written as DNA, the CDR3 is TGTGCCAGCGGGACAGGGGACACCATATATTTT.

The gene calls are TRBV6-6 and TRBJ1-2; no clear D gene. V lost 6 bases and J 3 bases, leaving 8 bases between the germline ends. This CDR3 spans 12 amino acids. From germline, CDR1 is MNHNY and CDR2 SVGAGI (reference sequence). The CDR3 sequence is CASRGIDYGYTF. Here the CDR3 DNA reads TGTGCCAGCAGGGGGATCGACTATGGCTACACCTTC.

The J gene is TRBJ1-5, the V gene TRBV10-3; no firm D call. The V end lost 0 bases, the J end lost 3 bases, and 9 bases lay between the germline ends. This CDR3 is built from 15 residues. Germline loops: CDR1 ENHRY, CDR2 SYGVKD. In DNA form, the CDR3 reads TGTGCCATCAGTGAGTCGACTGGGGTCAATCAGCCCCAGCATTTT. Translated: CAISESTGVNQPQHF.

The V call is TRBV6-5, the J call TRBJ2-6; D is uncertain. The CDR3 consists of 14 residues. The ends were cut back, 2 bases at V and 2 bases at J, with 4 bases in the middle. Germline V gene sequence: CDR1 MNHEY, CDR2 SVGAGI. DNA of the CDR3: TGTGCCAGCAGTTACAGGACTGGGGCCAACGTCCTGACTTTC. The encoded protein is CASSYRTGANVLTF.

V gene TRBV6-5 combines with J gene TRBJ1-4; TRBD1 agrees at 10 bases. Germline CDR1 MNHEY, CDR2 SVGAGI. V trimming: 7 bases; J trimming: 10 bases; junction bases outside the gene matches: 6. The CDR3 is made up of 13 amino acids. The CDR3 region has the DNA TGTGCCAGCACCCAAGGACAGGGGGGAAAACTGTTTTTT. Its translation: CASTQGQGGKLFF.